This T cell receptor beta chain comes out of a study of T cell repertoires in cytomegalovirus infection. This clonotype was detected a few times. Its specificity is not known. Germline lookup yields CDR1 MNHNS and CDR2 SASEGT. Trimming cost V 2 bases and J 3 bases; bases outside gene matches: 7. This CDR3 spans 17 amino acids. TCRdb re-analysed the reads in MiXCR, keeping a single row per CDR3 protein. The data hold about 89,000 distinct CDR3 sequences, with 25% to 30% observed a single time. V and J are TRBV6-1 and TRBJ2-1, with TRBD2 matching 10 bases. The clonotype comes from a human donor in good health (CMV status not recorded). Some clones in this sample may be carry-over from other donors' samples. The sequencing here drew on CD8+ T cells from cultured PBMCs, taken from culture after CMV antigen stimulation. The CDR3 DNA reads TGTGCCAGCAGTGAATGGGGGGTAGCGGGGGGCTACAATGAGCAGTTCTTC. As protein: CASSEWGVAGGYNEQFF.